This T cell receptor (beta chain) was documented in a study of shared clonotypes between healthy human individuals. Measured with immunoSEQ multiplex PCR; TCRdb has only the in-frame clones, and not every one. Counted here are some 470,000 clones, 60% to 85% occurring once; the ten biggest clones make up approximately 12%. V was pared by 4 bases and J by 0 bases, with 14 bases between. Germline CDR1 reads SNHLY; CDR2 reads FYNNEI. The CDR3 has 16 residues. The sequence was obtained from a middle-aged woman in good health. Some clones in this sample may be carry-over from other donors' samples. The sequenced sample was PBMCs. This chain links TRBV2 with TRBJ2-3; no clear D. CDR3 sequence (DNA): TGTGCCAGCAGTGCCATGGACGGTTGGAGCACAGATACGCAGTATTTT. Protein: CASSAMDGWSTDTQYF.